Listed below are T cell receptor beta chains from one sample, sequenced in a study of brain metastases from non-small cell lung cancer. Here immunoSEQ multiplex PCR was the method, and the copy in TCRdb shows in-frame clones only, minus some. Of 1,100 to 1,500 clones detected, more than 70% appear once; the ten largest clones hold 10% to 15%. Sequences were obtained from tumor-adjacent normal tissue. Receptors were obtained from a donor at least 40 years old with non-small cell lung cancer. CDR3s include the opening cysteine and the closing phenylalanine or tryptophan. D genes are given only for firm matches. Some rows mark clone size as missing; the rest say once, few, many or name a class of expanded clone.

J | V | D | size | CDR3 | DNA
TRBJ2-1 | TRBV13 | TRBD2 | - | CASSLGTSGSFNKQFF | TGTGCCAGCAGCCTTGGGACTAGCGGCAGCTTCAATAAGCAGTTCTTC
TRBJ2-5 | TRBV24-1 | TRBD1 | - | CATSGTGGEETQYF | TGTGCCACCAGTGGGACAGGAGGTGAAGAGACCCAGTACTTC
TRBJ2-2 | TRBV5-1 | - | once | CASSLDGEKGGELFF | TGCGCCAGCAGCTTGGACGGGGAGAAGGGCGGGGAGCTGTTTTTT
TRBJ1-5 | TRBV19 | - | - | CASNPGLGPPSNQPQHF | TGTGCCAGTAACCCAGGCCTCGGCCCCCCTAGCAATCAGCCCCAGCATTTT
TRBJ1-2 | TRBV6-5 | TRBD1 | - | CASSSQGGGNYGYTF | TGTGCCAGCAGTTCACAGGGGGGCGGTAACTATGGCTACACCTTC
TRBJ2-3 | TRBV2 | - | once | CASSETGITDTQYF | TGTGCCAGCAGTGAGACGGGAATCACAGATACGCAGTATTTT
TRBJ2-2 | TRBV7-3 | - | once | CASSSSGNGELFF | TGTGCCAGCAGCTCCTCGGGGAACGGGGAGCTGTTTTTT
TRBJ1-2 | TRBV19 | - | - | CASSRDGDSGGYTF | TGTGCCAGTAGTAGGGACGGCGATTCGGGTGGCTACACCTTC
TRBJ1-2 | TRBV18 | TRBD1 | - | CASSPVDRTNYGYTF | TGTGCCAGCTCACCCGTGGACAGGACTAACTATGGCTACACCTTC
TRBJ1-4 | TRBV18 | - | - | CASSPPVSGGRNEKLFF | TGTGCCAGCTCACCACCTGTGTCAGGTGGGCGGAATGAAAAACTGTTTTTT
TRBJ2-5 | TRBV7-9 | - | - | CASSFPPRKAQETQYF | TGTGCCAGCAGCTTTCCGCCAAGAAAGGCCCAAGAGACCCAGTACTTC
TRBJ1-2 | TRBV5-4 | - | - | CASSGWDKGYGYTF | TGTGCCAGCAGTGGATGGGATAAGGGTTATGGCTACACCTTC
TRBJ2-1 | TRBV25-1 | TRBD1 | - | CASTRTGAMFF | TGTGCCAGCACCCGGACAGGGGCGATGTTCTTC
TRBJ2-2 | TRBV11-3 | TRBD2 | - | CASSFLAGGAGELFF | TGTGCCAGCAGCTTCTTAGCGGGAGGGGCCGGGGAGCTGTTTTTT
TRBJ2-7 | TRBV5-4 | TRBD1 | - | CASSPDRGPYEQYF | TGTGCCAGCAGCCCCGACAGGGGACCCTACGAGCAGTACTTC
TRBJ2-3 | TRBV9 | TRBD2 | - | CASSGRTSGLTDTQYF | TGTGCCAGCAGCGGAAGGACTAGCGGACTCACAGATACGCAGTATTTT
TRBJ2-5 | TRBV27 | TRBD2 | - | CASSCLAGGVEKETQYF | TGTGCCAGCAGTTGTCTAGCGGGAGGTGTGGAAAAAGAGACCCAGTACTTC
TRBJ2-3 | TRBV24-1 | - | few | CATSDLGTDTQYF | TGTGCCACCAGTGATTTGGGAACAGATACGCAGTATTTT
TRBJ2-7 | TRBV24-1 | TRBD2 | - | CATSGTSGSYEQYF | TGTGCCACCAGTGGGACTAGCGGATCCTACGAGCAGTACTTC
TRBJ2-1 | TRBV7-3 | - | - | CASSFTDQVYNEQFF | TGTGCCAGCAGCTTTACAGATCAGGTCTACAATGAGCAGTTCTTC
TRBJ1-1 | TRBV7-3 | TRBD1 | - | CASSPTGGTEAFF | TGTGCCAGCAGCCCGACAGGGGGCACTGAAGCTTTCTTT
TRBJ1-2 | TRBV3-1/TRBV3-2 | TRBD1 | - | CASTHRGNYYGYTF | TGTGCCAGCACGCACAGGGGTAACTACTATGGCTACACCTTC
TRBJ1-3 | TRBV28 | - | - | CASSSRGTGQRGNTIYF | TGTGCCAGCAGTTCGAGAGGCACCGGACAGCGAGGAAACACCATATATTTT
TRBJ2-2 | TRBV11-3 | - | - | CASSPLANTGELFF | TGTGCCAGCAGCCCTCTAGCGAACACCGGGGAGCTGTTTTTT
TRBJ2-5 | TRBV2 | TRBD1 | - | CASSGQGVVRKTQYF | TGTGCCAGCAGTGGACAGGGGGTCGTCCGTAAGACCCAGTACTTC
TRBJ2-7 | TRBV19 | TRBD1 | - | CASSARGQLYEQYF | TGTGCCAGTAGCGCAAGGGGGCAGCTCTACGAGCAGTACTTC
TRBJ1-5 | TRBV19 | TRBD1 | - | CASRGQGGNQPQHF | TGTGCCAGTCGGGGACAGGGGGGCAATCAGCCCCAGCATTTT
TRBJ2-2 | TRBV7-3 | TRBD1 | large | CASSPPGTGGGSTGELFF | TGTGCCAGCAGCCCCCCCGGGACAGGGGGCGGGAGCACCGGGGAGCTGTTTTTT
TRBJ1-2 | TRBV5-1 | - | - | CASSPAEGYGYTF | TGCGCCAGCAGCCCGGCTGAGGGATATGGCTACACCTTC
TRBJ1-5 | TRBV2 | - | once | CASSHQTDVGQPQHF | TGTGCCAGCAGCCACCAGACAGACGTGGGTCAGCCCCAGCATTTT
TRBJ1-1 | TRBV5-6 | - | - | CASSLDGRSYVNTEAFF | TGTGCCAGCAGCTTGGACGGTAGATCCTATGTGAACACTGAAGCTTTCTTT
TRBJ2-2 | TRBV10-3 | TRBD1 | - | CAISYDRGGAGELFF | TGTGCCATCAGCTACGACAGGGGGGGTGCCGGGGAGCTGTTTTTT
TRBJ2-5 | TRBV7-9 | TRBD1 | - | CASSFGTGGETQYF | TGTGCCAGCAGCTTCGGGACAGGGGGAGAGACCCAGTACTTC
TRBJ1-1 | TRBV20-1 | TRBD1 | large | CSASKGAGDTEAFF | TGCAGTGCTAGTAAGGGGGCTGGGGACACTGAAGCTTTCTTT
TRBJ2-2 | TRBV5-4 | - | - | CASSMEELRGTGELFF | TGTGCCAGCAGCATGGAGGAGCTACGAGGGACCGGGGAGCTGTTTTTT
TRBJ2-1 | TRBV5-1 | - | - | CASSLEAGYNEQFF | TGCGCCAGCAGCTTGGAAGCGGGCTACAATGAGCAGTTCTTC
TRBJ1-1 | TRBV4-2 | TRBD1 | - | CASSQATGANTEAFF | TGTGCCAGCAGCCAAGCCACAGGGGCGAACACTGAAGCTTTCTTT
TRBJ1-1 | TRBV7-3 | TRBD1 | - | CASSLENRGPAFF | TGTGCCAGCAGCCTCGAAAACAGGGGGCCGGCTTTCTTT
TRBJ2-2 | TRBV9 | - | - | CASSPRLTSTGELFF | TGTGCCAGCAGTCCCAGACTAACTTCAACCGGGGAGCTGTTTTTT
TRBJ2-1 | TRBV12-5 | - | - | CASGLVTAGNEQFF | TGTGCTAGTGGTTTGGTAACAGCAGGAAATGAGCAGTTCTTC
TRBJ2-5 | TRBV5-5 | - | - | CASSRDKRALFGETQYF | TGTGCCAGCAGCCGGGACAAGAGGGCCTTGTTTGGGGAGACCCAGTACTTC
TRBJ2-1 | TRBV20-1 | - | - | CSASGVAAGGVLYNEQFF | TGCAGTGCCAGTGGCGTAGCCGCGGGCGGGGTCCTCTACAATGAGCAGTTCTTC
TRBJ2-7 | TRBV2 | - | - | CASRGRGSYEQYF | TGTGCCAGCAGGGGCCGGGGGTCCTACGAGCAGTACTTC
TRBJ2-7 | TRBV9 | - | - | CASSVKQGTYEQYF | TGTGCCAGCAGCGTCAAACAAGGGACCTACGAGCAGTACTTC
TRBJ1-3 | TRBV21-1 | - | - | CATPGTGGRRNTIYF | TGTGCCACTCCCGGGACAGGGGGAAGAAGAAACACCATATATTTT
TRBJ1-1 | TRBV3-1/TRBV3-2 | TRBD1 | - | CASSHSLGQGEAFF | TGTGCCAGCAGCCATTCCCTTGGACAGGGAGAAGCTTTCTTT
TRBJ2-3 | TRBV5-4 | TRBD2 | few | CASSHGLAGEGETDTQYF | TGTGCCAGCAGCCATGGACTAGCGGGAGAAGGGGAAACAGATACGCAGTATTTT
TRBJ2-1 | TRBV9 | TRBD2 | few | CASSVGTSGASEQFF | TGTGCCAGCAGCGTAGGGACTAGCGGGGCTAGTGAGCAGTTCTTC
TRBJ2-1 | TRBV11-3 | - | - | CASSGRGVPNSYNEQFF | TGTGCCAGCAGCGGGAGGGGGGTTCCGAACTCCTACAATGAGCAGTTCTTC
TRBJ2-1 | TRBV19 | TRBD1 | once | CASKDQGAINEQFF | TGTGCCAGTAAGGATCAGGGGGCGATTAATGAGCAGTTCTTC
TRBJ2-3 | TRBV20-1 | - | - | CSASPAQDFSTDTQYF | TGCAGTGCTAGTCCTGCACAGGACTTTAGCACAGATACGCAGTATTTT
TRBJ2-7 | TRBV24-1 | - | - | CATSDPGTEEQYF | TGTGCTACCAGTGATCCCGGGACCGAGGAGCAGTACTTC
TRBJ1-2 | TRBV19 | TRBD1 | once | CASSARQGATGYTF | TGTGCCAGTAGTGCTCGACAGGGGGCAACTGGCTACACCTTC
TRBJ1-2 | TRBV5-4 | - | few | CASSLLAPGRGYTF | TGTGCCAGCAGCTTGTTGGCCCCCGGCCGGGGCTACACCTTC
TRBJ1-1 | TRBV5-1 | - | - | CASSLAGTLNTEAFF | TGCGCCAGCAGCTTGGCCGGGACACTAAACACTGAAGCTTTCTTT
TRBJ2-7 | TRBV6-2/TRBV6-3 | - | - | CASSLRDEQYF | TGTGCCAGCAGCCTAAGGGACGAGCAGTACTTC
TRBJ2-2 | TRBV12-3/TRBV12-4 | - | once | CASSLRQGELFF | TGTGCCAGCAGTTTAAGGCAGGGGGAGCTGTTTTTT
TRBJ2-2 | TRBV12-3/TRBV12-4 | - | - | CASSFLTGELFF | TGTGCCAGCAGTTTTCTAACCGGGGAGCTGTTTTTT
TRBJ1-2 | TRBV6-5 | - | - | CASSQTTTGGGYTF | TGTGCCAGCAGCCAGACCACGACAGGAGGGGGCTACACCTTC
TRBJ2-2 | TRBV7-2 | - | - | CASSLAPGSRGELFF | TGTGCCAGCAGCTTAGCCCCGGGGTCGCGAGGGGAGCTGTTTTTT